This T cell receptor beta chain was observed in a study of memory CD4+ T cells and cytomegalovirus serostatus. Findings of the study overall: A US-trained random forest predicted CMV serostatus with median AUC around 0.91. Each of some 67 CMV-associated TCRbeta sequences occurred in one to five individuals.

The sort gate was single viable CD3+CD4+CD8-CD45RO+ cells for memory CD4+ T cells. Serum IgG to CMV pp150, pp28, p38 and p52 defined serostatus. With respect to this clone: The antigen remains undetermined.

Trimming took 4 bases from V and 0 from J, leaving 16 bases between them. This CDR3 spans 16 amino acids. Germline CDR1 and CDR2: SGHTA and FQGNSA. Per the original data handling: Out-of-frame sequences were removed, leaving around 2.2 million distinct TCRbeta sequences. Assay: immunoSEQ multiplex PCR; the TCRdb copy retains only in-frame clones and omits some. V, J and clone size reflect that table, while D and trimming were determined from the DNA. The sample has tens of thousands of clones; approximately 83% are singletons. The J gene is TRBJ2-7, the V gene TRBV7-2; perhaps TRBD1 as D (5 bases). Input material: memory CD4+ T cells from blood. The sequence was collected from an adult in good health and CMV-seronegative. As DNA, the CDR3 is TGTGCCAGCAGCTCGAAACCTAGGGGTAGCTCCTACGAGCAGTACTTC. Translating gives CASSSKPRGSSYEQYF.